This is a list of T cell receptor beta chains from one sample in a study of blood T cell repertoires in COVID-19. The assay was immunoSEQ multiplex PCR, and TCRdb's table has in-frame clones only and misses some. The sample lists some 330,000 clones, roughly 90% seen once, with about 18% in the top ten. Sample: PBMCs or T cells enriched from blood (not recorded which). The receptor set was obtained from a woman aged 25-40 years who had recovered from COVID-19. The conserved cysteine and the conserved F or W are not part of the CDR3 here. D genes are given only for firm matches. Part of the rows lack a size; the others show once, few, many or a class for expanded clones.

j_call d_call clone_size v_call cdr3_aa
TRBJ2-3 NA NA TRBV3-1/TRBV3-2 ASSQVLDWSTDTQY
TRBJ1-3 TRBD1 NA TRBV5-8 ASSPTLYRGLSGNTIY
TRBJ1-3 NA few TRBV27 ASSEGIGNTIY
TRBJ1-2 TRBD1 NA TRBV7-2 ASSLGGQGLLYGYT
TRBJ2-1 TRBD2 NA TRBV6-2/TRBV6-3 ASSYPTGGYNEQF
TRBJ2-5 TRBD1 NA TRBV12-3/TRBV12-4 ASSLGTEETQY
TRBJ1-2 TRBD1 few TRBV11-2 ASSATGEYGYT
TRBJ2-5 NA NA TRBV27 ASALRVQLGETQY
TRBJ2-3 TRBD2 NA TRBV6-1 ASSEYSGRADTQY
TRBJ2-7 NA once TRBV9 ASSDPQGREQY
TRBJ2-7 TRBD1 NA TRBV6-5 ASRGGNEQY
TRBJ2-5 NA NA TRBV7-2 ASSFSSVQETQY
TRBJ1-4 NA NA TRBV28 ASSLLLTRSTNEKLF
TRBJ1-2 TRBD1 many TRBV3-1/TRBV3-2 ASSPRQGSYGYT
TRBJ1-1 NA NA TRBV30 AWRLAANTEAF
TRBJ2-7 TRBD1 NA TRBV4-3 ASSHGQGSPYEQY
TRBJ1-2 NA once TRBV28 ASSTDSNYGYT
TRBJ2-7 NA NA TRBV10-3 AIRFRDSLPYEQY